This T cell receptor (beta chain) comes out of a study of T cell responses to AZD1222 COVID-19 vaccine (dated by TCRdb to about 2021). For the wider study: AZD1222 recipients with second doses at about 4 weeks or about 12 weeks were pooled, because spike-specific TCR depth and breadth did not differ between schedules. Trial participants were enrolled by age into 18-55, 56-69 and 70-plus year subgroups, with roughly 150, 30 and 60 TCR-sequenced participants respectively. TCR sequencing covered 230 to 250 trial participants: 207 given two doses of AZD1222 and 26 given two doses of MenACWY control vaccine. What the authors observed across the whole study: Reportedly, almost half of the unique spike-specific TCRs recognized epitopes lying outside the regions that are mutated in the B.1.351 and B.1.1.7 variants. No day 14 peak-response samples were available, so repertoires were characterized only after the peak T cell response. Conclusions about previously exposed vaccinees are limited because only five or six AZD1222 recipients were SARS-CoV-2 seropositive at baseline. Vaccine-associated CD4 TCRs spanned the whole spike protein, with dominant responses in regions 160-218 and 743-854. The 56-69-year group was small, and its depth increase did not reach significance, likely because of low power. A significant rise in spike-specific TCR breadth and depth was observed after two AZD1222 doses relative to day 0 and relative to MenACWY recipients. Most participants were white British and females outnumbered males, and the authors suggested that clonal diversity may have been underestimated.

The CDR3 regions of human TCRbeta chains were analyzed by immunosequencing. As for the authors' bioinformatics: TCRs in the repertoires were matched against a reference library of SARS-CoV-2-specific TCRs that had been generated with the MIRA antigen-specificity platform. Breadth was defined as the fraction of unique TCRs that were SARS-CoV-2-associated, and depth was defined as the fraction of total T cells that were SARS-CoV-2-associated. Using the MIRA data, each spike-specific TCR was mapped to the spike region that the TCR reacts to and placed in a CD4 or CD8 class. Log10-transformed breadth and depth values were compared by one-way ANOVA with Sidak's multiple comparisons tests. As stored in TCRdb, this immuneACCESS dataset retains in-frame rearrangements with V and J assigned. A fraction of the clones does not appear; measured against another copy, unresolved V genes explain less than half of the discrepancy, and the remainder lacks a known reason. V, J and clone size are those of that table, while D and trimming were read from the DNA. This sample lists 95,000 to 150,000 clones; around 91% were detected once. 1.7% of the sample belongs to the ten largest clones.

Taken from the germline V gene (reference sequence), the CDR1 and CDR2 loops are SEHNR and FQNEAQ. Its CDR3 holds 15 amino acids, cysteine through phenylalanine. CDR3 DNA is the only sequence kept; it has 45 bases, read in frame from the first base. Trimming takes 5 bases from V and 0 bases from J, and the germline ends sit 11 bases apart. This clone was observed a handful of times. No cognate antigen has been identified for it. No clone much larger than this one lies a single base away; base qualities are absent. Explained via the paper, the time point label denotes: baseline before first vaccination. Samples from vaccinated people were obtained from the UK trials COV001 and COV002, which included a single-blind randomized controlled phase 2/3 trial of AZD1222 (ChAdOx1 nCoV-19) in healthy adults. For TCRbeta chain sequencing, PBMC samples from trial participants were taken at day 0 and at day 28 after the second dose.

This receptor was obtained from an adult in good health. The sequencing here drew on peripheral blood, taken on day 0 of AZD1222 vaccination. In this chain, TRBV7-9 is recombined with TRBJ1-3, with an unclear D gene assignment. The nucleotide sequence is given as TGTGCCAGCAGCCGTCAGTCTGGCTCTGGAAACACCATATATTTT. This yields the protein CASSRQSGSGNTIYF.